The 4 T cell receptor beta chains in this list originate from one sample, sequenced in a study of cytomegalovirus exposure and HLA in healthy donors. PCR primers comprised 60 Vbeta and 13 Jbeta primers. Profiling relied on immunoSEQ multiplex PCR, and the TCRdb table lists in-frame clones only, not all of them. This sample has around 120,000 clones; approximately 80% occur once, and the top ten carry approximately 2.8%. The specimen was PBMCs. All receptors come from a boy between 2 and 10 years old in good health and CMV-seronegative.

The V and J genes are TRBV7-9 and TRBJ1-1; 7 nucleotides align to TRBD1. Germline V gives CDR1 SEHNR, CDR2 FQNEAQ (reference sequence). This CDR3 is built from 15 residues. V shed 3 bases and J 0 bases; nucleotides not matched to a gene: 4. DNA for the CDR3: TGTGCCAGCAGCTTCCAGACAGGGATGAACACTGAAGCTTTCTTT. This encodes CASSFQTGMNTEAFF.

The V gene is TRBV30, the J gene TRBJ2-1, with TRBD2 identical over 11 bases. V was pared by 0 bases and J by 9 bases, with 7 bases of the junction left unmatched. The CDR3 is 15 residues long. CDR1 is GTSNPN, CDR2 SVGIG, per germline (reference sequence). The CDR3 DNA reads TGTGCCTGGAGTGTATCCTGGCTAGCGGGAGGTGAGCAGTTCTTC. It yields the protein CAWSVSWLAGGEQFF.

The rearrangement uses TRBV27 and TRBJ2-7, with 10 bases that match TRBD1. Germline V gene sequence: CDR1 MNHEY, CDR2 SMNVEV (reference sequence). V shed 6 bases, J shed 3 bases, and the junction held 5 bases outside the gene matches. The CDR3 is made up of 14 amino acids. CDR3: CASSFRDRGYEQYF. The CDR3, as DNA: TGTGCCAGCAGCTTCCGGGACAGGGGCTACGAGCAGTACTTC.

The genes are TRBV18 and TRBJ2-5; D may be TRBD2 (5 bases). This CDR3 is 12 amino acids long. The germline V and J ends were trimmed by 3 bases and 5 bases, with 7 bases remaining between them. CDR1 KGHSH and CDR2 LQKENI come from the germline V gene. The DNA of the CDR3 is TGTGCCAGCTCACCGGGAGAGGAGACCCAGTACTTC. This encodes CASSPGEETQYF.